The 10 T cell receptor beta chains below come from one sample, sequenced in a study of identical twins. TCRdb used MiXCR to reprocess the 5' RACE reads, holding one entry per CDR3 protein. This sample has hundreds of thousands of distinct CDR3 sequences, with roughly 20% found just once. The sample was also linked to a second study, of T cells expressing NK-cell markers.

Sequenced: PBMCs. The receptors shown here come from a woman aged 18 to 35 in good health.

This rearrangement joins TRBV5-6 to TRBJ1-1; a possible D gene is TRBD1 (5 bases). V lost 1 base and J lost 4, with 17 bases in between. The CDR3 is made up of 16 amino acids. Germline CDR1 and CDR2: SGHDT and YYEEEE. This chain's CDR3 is CASSLFFRGVGTEAFF. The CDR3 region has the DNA TGTGCCAGCAGCTTGTTCTTTCGGGGGGTAGGCACTGAAGCTTTCTTT.

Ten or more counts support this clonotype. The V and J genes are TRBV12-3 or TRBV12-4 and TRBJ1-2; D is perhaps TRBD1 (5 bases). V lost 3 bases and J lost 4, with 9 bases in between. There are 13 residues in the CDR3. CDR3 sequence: CASSLGGVYGYTF. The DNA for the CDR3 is TGTGCCAGCAGTTTGGGGGGGGTCTATGGCTACACCTTC.

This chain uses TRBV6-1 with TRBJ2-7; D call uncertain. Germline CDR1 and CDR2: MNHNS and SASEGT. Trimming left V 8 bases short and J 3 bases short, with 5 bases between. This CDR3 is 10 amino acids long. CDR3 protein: CASYYYEQYF. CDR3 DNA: TGTGCCAGCTACTACTACGAGCAGTACTTC.

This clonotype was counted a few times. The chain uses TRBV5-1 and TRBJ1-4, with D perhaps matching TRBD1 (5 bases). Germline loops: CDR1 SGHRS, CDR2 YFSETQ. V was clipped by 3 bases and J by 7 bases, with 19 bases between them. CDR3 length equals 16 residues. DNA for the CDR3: TGCGCCAGCAGCTCGGGGACGCGGACAACGGTTGAAAAACTGTTTTTT. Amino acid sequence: CASSSGTRTTVEKLFF. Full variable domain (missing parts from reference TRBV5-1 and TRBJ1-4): KAGVTQTPRYLIKTRGQQVTLSCSPISGHRSVSWYQQTPGQGLQFLFEYFSETQRNKGNFPGRFSGRQFSNSRSEMNVSTLELGDSALYLCASSSGTRTTVEKLFFGSGTQLSVL.

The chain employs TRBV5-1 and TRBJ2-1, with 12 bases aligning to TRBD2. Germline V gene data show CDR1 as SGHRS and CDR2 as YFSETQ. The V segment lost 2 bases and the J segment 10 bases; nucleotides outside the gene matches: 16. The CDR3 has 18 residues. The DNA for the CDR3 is TGCGCCAGCAGCTTCCGAGCCAACTCTAGCGGGGGGGCCAGGGAGCAGTTCTTC. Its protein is CASSFRANSSGGAREQFF. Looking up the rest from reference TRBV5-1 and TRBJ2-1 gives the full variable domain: KAGVTQTPRYLIKTRGQQVTLSCSPISGHRSVSWYQQTPGQGLQFLFEYFSETQRNKGNFPGRFSGRQFSNSRSEMNVSTLELGDSALYLCASSFRANSSGGAREQFFGPGTRLTVL.

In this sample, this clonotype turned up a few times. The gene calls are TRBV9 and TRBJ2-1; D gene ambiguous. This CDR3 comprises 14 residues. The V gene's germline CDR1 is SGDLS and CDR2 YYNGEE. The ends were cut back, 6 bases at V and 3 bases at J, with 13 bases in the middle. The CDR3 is CASTPGAVYNEQFF. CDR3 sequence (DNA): TGTGCCAGCACCCCGGGCGCCGTCTACAATGAGCAGTTCTTC.

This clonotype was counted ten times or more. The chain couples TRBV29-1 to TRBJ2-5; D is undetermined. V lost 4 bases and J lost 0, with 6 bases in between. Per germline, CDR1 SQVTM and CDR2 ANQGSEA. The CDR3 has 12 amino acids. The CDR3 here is CSVVTDQETQYF. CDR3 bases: TGCAGCGTTGTTACCGACCAAGAGACCCAGTACTTC.

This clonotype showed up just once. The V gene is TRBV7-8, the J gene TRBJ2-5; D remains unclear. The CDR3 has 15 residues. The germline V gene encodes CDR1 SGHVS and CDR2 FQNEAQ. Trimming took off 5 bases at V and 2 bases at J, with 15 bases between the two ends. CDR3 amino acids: CASSRMSRLQETQYF. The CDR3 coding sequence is TGTGCCAGCAGCCGCATGAGTCGGTTACAAGAGACCCAGTACTTC.

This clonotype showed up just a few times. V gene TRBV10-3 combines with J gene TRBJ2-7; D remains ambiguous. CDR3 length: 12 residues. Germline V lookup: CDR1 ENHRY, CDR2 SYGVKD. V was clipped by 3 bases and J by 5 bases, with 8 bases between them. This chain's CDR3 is CAISDVGNEQYF. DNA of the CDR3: TGTGCCATCAGTGATGTCGGTAACGAGCAGTACTTC.

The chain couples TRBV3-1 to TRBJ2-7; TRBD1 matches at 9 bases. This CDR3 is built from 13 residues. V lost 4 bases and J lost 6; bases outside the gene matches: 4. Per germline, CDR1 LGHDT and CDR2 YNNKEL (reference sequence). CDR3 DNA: TGTGCCAGCAGCCCGGGGACAGGGTCCGAGCAGTACTTC. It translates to CASSPGTGSEQYF.